This entry concerns a single T cell receptor (beta chain). This receptor's antigen is unknown. Base qualities are not at hand, and no much larger clone is one base apart. For a library built for alpha chains, this beta chain is a stray read; little rests on its size. The CDR3 runs 16 amino acids, cysteine and phenylalanine included. Solely the CDR3 DNA is kept, with 48 bases framed from the first base. The germline V gene (reference sequence) yields SEHNR for CDR1 and FQNEAQ for CDR2. The trim is 2 bases for V and 7 bases for J, with a gap of 19 bases between the germline ends. Sample time point, as interpreted from the label and publication: sample taken at primary tumor resection. For TCR sequencing, whole RNA was extracted from tumor and nontumor lung tissue, or from cryopreserved PBMC samples, and no cell sorting was done. Samples were obtained from 72 patients with early-stage, untreated non-small cell lung cancer from the lung TRACERx cohort. Only patients with enough RNA available from two or more tumor regions were chosen for TCR sequencing.

The protocol used for the library was 5' RACE. The data were produced on a NextSeq 500. To allow correction of PCR and sequencing errors, the TCR library protocol tagged every TCR cDNA molecule with a unique molecular identifier. Regarding the original processing steps: TCR identification, UMI-based error correction and CDR3 extraction were all carried out with Decombinator tools. TCRs above a frequency of 2 per 1,000, corresponding to the top 1% of the tumor frequency distribution, were defined as expanded. Rényi diversity was computed with the R vegan package after subsampling each repertoire 100 times to 5,000 TCRs. CDR3 similarity networks were constructed using string-kernel similarity of amino acid triplets, with links drawn between CDR3s whose pairwise similarity was above 0.82. TCRdb reprocessing: public reads trimmed at Q25 with fastp, clones called with MiXCR, in-frame beta chains kept. All rows with the same CDR3 protein become a single entry with the most common DNA and genes. The V and J calls, along with clone size, are taken from TCRdb and not from the paper's own processing. In all, the sample holds under 13,000 distinct CDR3 sequences, and 6.3% of those were seen once. The top ten clones comprise 25% to 35% of the sample.

This sample stems from a study of spatial heterogeneity in lung cancer (dated by TCRdb to about 2019). Broadly, across the study: More beta-chain than alpha-chain transcripts were consistently detected, likely reflecting higher beta-chain transcript abundance. Both alpha and beta chains were TCR-sequenced in samples taken at surgery, namely 220 tumor regions, around 64 matched nontumor lung samples and around 53 PBMC samples. In the raw uncorrected reads, each unique combination of TCR and UMI appeared more than ten times on average. In non-small cell lung cancer, the study made a quantitative comparison of TCR alpha and beta repertoires among multiple tumor regions, matched nontumor lung and blood. TCR repertoire features were related to nonsynonymous mutation counts determined by whole-exome sequencing of tumor tissue.

General conclusions and limits of the study: Ubiquitous expanded tumor TCRs were detected in blood more often at tumor resection than at routine follow-up. Additional single-cell paired TCR alpha and beta sequencing was considered necessary to confirm, at a functional level, the hypothesis that regional TCRs recognize regional mutations.

This sequence originates from a male donor with early-stage non-small cell lung cancer. The chain couples TRBV7-9 to TRBJ2-3, with a tentative D gene TRBD1 over 5 matching bases. The specimen was PBMCs, collected at surgery. The CDR3: CASSLKSAGIPHTQYF. The base sequence is TGTGCCAGCAGCTTAAAGTCGGCAGGGATTCCGCATACGCAGTATTTT.